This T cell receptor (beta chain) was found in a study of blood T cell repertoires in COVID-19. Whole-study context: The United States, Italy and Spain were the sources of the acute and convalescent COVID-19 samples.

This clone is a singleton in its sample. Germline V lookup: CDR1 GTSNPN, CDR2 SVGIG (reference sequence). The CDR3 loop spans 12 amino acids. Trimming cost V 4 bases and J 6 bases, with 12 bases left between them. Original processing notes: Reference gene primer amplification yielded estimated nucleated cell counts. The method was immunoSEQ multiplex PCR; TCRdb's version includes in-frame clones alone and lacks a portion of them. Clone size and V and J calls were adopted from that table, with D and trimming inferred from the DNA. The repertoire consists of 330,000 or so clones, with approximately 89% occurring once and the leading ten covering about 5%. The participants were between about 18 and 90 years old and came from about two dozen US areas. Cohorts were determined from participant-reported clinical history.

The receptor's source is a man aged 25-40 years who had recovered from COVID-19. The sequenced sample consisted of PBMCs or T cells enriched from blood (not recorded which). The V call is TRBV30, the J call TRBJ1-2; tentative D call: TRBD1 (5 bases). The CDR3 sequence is CAWKRGINGYTF. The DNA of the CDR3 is TGTGCCTGGAAAAGGGGCATTAATGGCTACACCTTC.